Given below is one T cell receptor (beta chain) in context. The antigen remains undetermined. The CDR3 length is 16 residues. The PCR made use of 60 Vbeta and 13 Jbeta primers. Only in-frame clones appear in the TCRdb table, and some are missing; sequencing was by immunoSEQ multiplex PCR. Here the sample spans around 150,000 clones, over 70% being singletons. This specimen comes from a study of cytomegalovirus exposure and HLA in healthy donors. Across the whole study: Approximately 85 million unique TCRs from HLA-typed donors were held in an early data release.

Overall study results and limits: In presence/absence analyses, roughly uniform sequencing depth across donors was assumed.

Sequencing was performed on PBMCs. The source of this sequence is a man aged 30 to 45 in good health and CMV-seronegative. J is TRBJ2-7 and V is TRBV21-1; the D call of TRBD2 is as the table states it, not checked on the DNA. TRBV21-1 represents a pseudogene. The CDR3 loop is CASSNLLTSGTYEQYF. The CDR3 nucleotides read TGTGCCAGCAGCAACCTACTTACTAGCGGGACCTACGAGCAGTACTTC.